These 23 T cell receptor beta chains originate from one sample sequenced in a study of blood T cell repertoires in COVID-19. TCRdb keeps only in-frame clones here, not all; method: immunoSEQ multiplex PCR. In the table there are fewer than 65,000 clones, roughly 90% of which are singletons. Sequencing was performed on peripheral blood. All receptors derive from an elderly woman with acute or convalescent COVID-19.

This clone was seen a single time. The chain couples TRBV6-5 to TRBJ2-1, with 8 nucleotides matching TRBD2. The CDR3 contains 15 residues. The J segment lost 6 bases and the V segment lost 4 bases, leaving 8 bases of the junction unmatched. Germline CDR1 MNHEY, CDR2 SVGAGI. In DNA, the CDR3 is TGTGCCAGCAGTTCCTGGACTAGCCGATCCAATGAGCAGTTCTTC. Translating it yields CASSSWTSRSNEQFF.

The genes are TRBV4-2 and TRBJ1-5; D gene ambiguous. Germline V lookup: CDR1 LGHNA, CDR2 YNFKEQ. The V end lost 0 bases, the J end lost 5 bases, and 11 bases lay between the germline ends. This CDR3 has 15 residues. The CDR3 region is CASSQEGRSDQPQHF. Written as DNA, the CDR3 is TGTGCCAGCAGCCAAGAAGGGAGGAGTGATCAGCCCCAGCATTTT.

The chain combines TRBV3-1 (or the pseudogene TRBV3-2) with TRBJ1-2; the D is unclear. This CDR3 is 15 amino acids long. The V gene lost 2 bases and the J gene lost 0 bases, with 10 bases spanning the gap. Germline CDR1 and CDR2: LGHDT and YNNKEL (reference sequence). The CDR3 region has the DNA TGTGCCAGCAGCCAACTGAGTTTAGCTAACTATGGCTACACCTTC. It translates to CASSQLSLANYGYTF.

The chain joins TRBV5-1 to TRBJ2-5; possible D gene TRBD2, 5 bases. The CDR3 contains 14 residues. CDR1 is SGHRS and CDR2 is YFSETQ in the germline V gene. Deletions cut 4 bases from V and 2 bases from J, with 12 bases between. The CDR3 bases are TGCGCCAGCAGCCCCAGACGGGGTCAAGAGACCCAGTACTTC. This gives the protein CASSPRRGQETQYF.

In nucleotides, the CDR3 is TGTGCCAGCAGCGGGGGACAGCTGAACACTGAAGCTTTCTTT. Translating it yields CASSGGQLNTEAFF. The rearrangement links TRBV5-4 to TRBJ1-1; 7 bases align to TRBD1. Trimming took 4 bases from V and 0 from J; bases not matched to a gene: 3. The CDR3 loop spans 14 amino acids. From germline, CDR1 is SGHNT and CDR2 YYREEE (reference sequence).

This clone was seen just once. This chain connects TRBV19 to TRBJ1-5, with a tentative D call TRBD1 (5 bases). CDR3 size: 14 residues. Trimming took 7 bases from V and 9 from J, leaving 19 bases between them. In germline, CDR1 is LNHDA, CDR2 SQIVND (reference sequence). The CDR3 is CASTSRGDLRPQHF. Written as DNA, the CDR3 is TGTGCCAGTACCTCCCGGGGGGACCTTAGGCCCCAGCATTTT.

J is TRBJ2-5 and V is TRBV7-3, with D possibly TRBD2 on 5 matching bases. Germline values: CDR1 SGHTA, CDR2 FQGTGA. Trimming shortened V by 5 bases and J by 5 bases, and 15 bases separated the two germline ends. The CDR3 is 14 amino acids. The CDR3 sequence is CASSKGVLGETQYF. CDR3 in DNA: TGTGCCAGCAGCAAGGGAGTCCTGGGGGAGACCCAGTACTTC.

The chain is built from TRBV15 and TRBJ2-1; 8 bases are a match to TRBD2. Germline V gives CDR1 LNHNV, CDR2 YYDKDF (reference sequence). The CDR3 is 15 residues long. Trimming removed 5 bases from V and 3 bases from J; junction bases left unmatched: 6. CDR3 coding DNA: TGTGCCACCAGCTGGGGACTAGAGATCTACAATGAGCAGTTCTTC. Translated: CATSWGLEIYNEQFF.

This sequence joins TRBV7-2 and TRBJ2-2, with no clear D. The CDR3 runs 15 residues. Germline loops: CDR1 SGHTA, CDR2 FQGNSA. Trimming stripped 1 base from V and 5 bases from J, with 11 bases between. The DNA of the CDR3 is TGTGCCAGCAGCTTAGAGCTAGGCCGAACCGGGGAGCTGTTTTTT. This codes for CASSLELGRTGELFF.

The V gene is TRBV19, the J gene TRBJ2-1, with 7 bases lining up with TRBD2. The ends lost 4 bases at V and 6 bases at J; junction bases unmatched: 9. Germline V CDR1 and CDR2: LNHDA, SQIVND (reference sequence). This CDR3 has 15 amino acids. The CDR3, as DNA: TGTGCCAGTAGTACTCAGCGGGGCGGCGGCAATGAGCAGTTCTTC. It translates to CASSTQRGGGNEQFF.

The chain carries TRBV10-3 and TRBJ1-5, with unresolved D. This CDR3 region has 13 residues. Trimming shortened V by 3 bases and J by 0 bases, and 3 bases separated the two germline ends. Germline CDR1 reads ENHRY; CDR2 reads SYGVKD. CDR3 sequence reads: CAISDYSNQPQHF. The CDR3 coding sequence is TGTGCCATCAGTGATTATAGCAATCAGCCCCAGCATTTT.

A single count supports this clone. The V and J genes are TRBV24-1 and TRBJ2-7; perhaps TRBD1 as D (6 bases). Germline V gives CDR1 KGHDR, CDR2 SFDVKD. This CDR3 contains 13 residues. Trimming took off 7 bases at V and 5 bases at J, with 14 bases between the two ends. The CDR3 DNA is TGTGCCACCAGCTCACAGGGCCGAGACGAGCAGTACTTC. It specifies CATSSQGRDEQYF.

The rearrangement joins TRBV3-1 (or the pseudogene TRBV3-2) to TRBJ2-5; D is possibly TRBD2 (6 bases). This CDR3 comprises 14 residues. Germline loops: CDR1 LGHDT, CDR2 YNNKEL (reference sequence). With 2 bases removed from V and 3 bases from J, the gap between germline ends came to 10 bases. The CDR3, as DNA: TGTGCCAGCAGCCAACTTGGGGGGAAAGAGACCCAGTACTTC. This translates into CASSQLGGKETQYF.

This chain connects TRBV6-5 to TRBJ2-7, with 7 bases matching TRBD1. With V trimmed by 0 bases and J by 0 bases, 5 bases remained unmatched. Germline V lookup: CDR1 MNHEY, CDR2 SVGAGI. There are 16 residues in the CDR3. CDR3 loop: CASSYSRTGDSYEQYF. The CDR3 region has the DNA TGTGCCAGCAGTTACTCTCGTACAGGGGACTCCTACGAGCAGTACTTC.

The rearrangement uses TRBV9 and TRBJ2-3; TRBD1 matches at 10 bases. Losses at the gene ends were 3 bases for V and 5 bases for J; bases not matched to a gene: 6. The CDR3 runs 15 residues. Germline-derived CDR1 and CDR2 are SGDLS and YYNGEE. CDR3 region: CASSGGQGFEDTQYF. The CDR3 nucleotides read TGTGCCAGCAGCGGGGGACAGGGGTTTGAAGATACGCAGTATTTT. Looking up the rest from reference TRBV9 and TRBJ2-3 gives the full variable domain: DSGVTQTPKHLITATGQRVTLRCSPRSGDLSVYWYQQSLDQGLQFLIQYYNGEERAKGNILERFSAQQFPDLHSELNLSSLELGDSALYFCASSGGQGFEDTQYFGPGTRLTVL.

The chain employs TRBV29-1 and TRBJ1-4; TRBD1 agrees at 7 bases. CDR1 is SQVTM, CDR2 ANQGSEA, per germline. The V segment lost 7 bases and the J segment 7 bases; nucleotides outside the gene matches: 18. The CDR3 loop spans 16 amino acids. CDR3 region: CSATKFLGSGGEKLFF. The CDR3 coding sequence is TGCAGCGCGACTAAATTTCTCGGTTCAGGGGGTGAAAAACTGTTTTTT.

The V and J genes are TRBV6-6 and TRBJ2-7, with D uncertain. The CDR3 loop spans 15 amino acids. Trimming removed 6 bases at V and 0 bases at J, with 15 bases between. Germline values: CDR1 MNHNY, CDR2 SVGAGI (reference sequence). DNA for the CDR3: TGTGCCAGCAGACCCGGCGACACGTACTCCTACGAGCAGTACTTC. Translating it yields CASRPGDTYSYEQYF.

The chain employs TRBV30 and TRBJ1-5; 7 nucleotides line up with TRBD1. Looked up from germline, CDR1 is GTSNPN and CDR2 is SVGIG (reference sequence). V shed 5 bases, J shed 6 bases, and the junction held 4 bases outside the gene matches. The CDR3 extends over 12 amino acids. The chain's CDR3 is CAWAGGSQPQHF. The CDR3 DNA is TGTGCCTGGGCAGGGGGTAGTCAGCCCCAGCATTTT.

This chain connects TRBV19 to TRBJ2-3; 10 nucleotides line up with TRBD2. Trimming at V came to 5 bases and at J to 6 bases, leaving 14 bases not matched to a gene. This CDR3 has 17 amino acids. The germline gives CDR1 LNHDA, CDR2 SQIVND (reference sequence). DNA for the CDR3: TGTGCCAGTAGTCGCCGACTAGCGGGTGGAGTATTGGATACGCAGTATTTT. It yields the protein CASSRRLAGGVLDTQYF.

V gene TRBV2 combines with J gene TRBJ2-7; 11 bases are a match to TRBD1. The length of the CDR3 is 15 residues. Germline lookup yields CDR1 SNHLY and CDR2 FYNNEI. V was pared by 6 bases and J by 4 bases, with 8 bases of the junction left unmatched. In DNA, the CDR3 is TGTGCCAGCAGATCAGGACAGGGGGCTAGGTACGAGCAGTACTTC. The encoded protein is CASRSGQGARYEQYF.

The chain recombines TRBV7-9 with TRBJ1-1; D gene ambiguous. Trimming pared 5 bases from V and 8 bases from J, leaving 12 bases between. CDR1 is SEHNR and CDR2 is FQNEAQ in the germline V gene (reference sequence). This CDR3 is built from 12 residues. CDR3: CASSILLPEAFF. In DNA form, the CDR3 reads TGTGCCAGCAGCATACTGCTGCCAGAAGCTTTCTTT.

The genes are TRBV5-4 and TRBJ2-7, with D possibly TRBD2 on 6 matching bases. Germline CDR1 SGHNT, CDR2 YYREEE (reference sequence). The CDR3 runs to 16 residues. V was clipped by 4 bases and J by 0 bases, with 17 bases between them. CDR3 sequence: CASSPGTLGGSYEQYF. DNA for the CDR3: TGTGCCAGCAGCCCAGGGACTTTGGGGGGCTCCTACGAGCAGTACTTC. Full variable domain (missing parts from reference TRBV5-4 and TRBJ2-7): ETGVTQSPTHLIKTRGQQVTLRCSSQSGHNTVSWYQQALGQGPQFIFQYYREEENGRGNFPPRFSGLQFPNYSSELNVNALELDDSALYLCASSPGTLGGSYEQYFGPGTRLTVT.

The V gene is TRBV6-5, the J gene TRBJ1-4; tentative D call: TRBD1 (5 bases). The CDR3 extends over 15 amino acids. CDR1 is MNHEY and CDR2 is SVGAGI in the germline V gene. V was pared by 7 bases and J by 10 bases, with 22 bases between. CDR3 DNA sequence: TGTGCCAGCACCATCGATGGTCAGGGTGGCAGAAAACTGTTTTTT. It yields the protein CASTIDGQGGRKLFF.